The 4 T cell receptor beta chains below come from one sample, sequenced in a study of OX40 agonist ivuxolimab in advanced cancers. Produced via immunoSEQ multiplex PCR; TCRdb's table is partial and in-frame only. The repertoire holds around 63,000 clones, approximately 92% seen once, with roughly a tenth in the top ten. The specimen comprised CD4+ or CD8+ T cells sorted from blood, sampled in a trial of the OX40 agonist ivuxolimab. All receptors come from an adult with an advanced solid tumor such as melanoma, head and neck, liver or kidney cancer.

This clone is a singleton in its sample. The genes are TRBV7-9 and TRBJ2-3, with D perhaps matching TRBD2 (5 bases). Trimming removed 2 bases at V and 8 bases at J, with 14 bases between. Germline V gene sequence: CDR1 SEHNR, CDR2 FQNEAQ (reference sequence). The CDR3 has 14 amino acids. The CDR3 region is CASSLKDFKGTQYF. CDR3 DNA: TGTGCCAGCAGCTTAAAGGACTTTAAGGGTACGCAGTATTTT.

The chain uses TRBV5-1 and TRBJ1-4; no firm D call. The CDR3 totals 15 residues. The V end was cut by 1 base, the J end by 4 bases, with 11 bases between. Per the germline V gene, CDR1 is SGHRS and CDR2 is YFSETQ. The CDR3 sequence is CASSLPLDHNEKLFF. CDR3 DNA: TGCGCCAGCAGCTTGCCTTTGGACCATAATGAAAAACTGTTTTTT. Full variable domain (remainder filled in from reference TRBV5-1 and TRBJ1-4): KAGVTQTPRYLIKTRGQQVTLSCSPISGHRSVSWYQQTPGQGLQFLFEYFSETQRNKGNFPGRFSGRQFSNSRSEMNVSTLELGDSALYLCASSLPLDHNEKLFFGSGTQLSVL.

The CDR3 DNA reads TGTGCCAGCTCAAGAATAACTAGCGGAAATGAGCAGTTCTTC. It translates to CASSRITSGNEQFF. The chain is built from TRBV6-1 and TRBJ2-1, with TRBD2 matching over 8 bases. The germline V gene has CDR1 MNHNS and CDR2 SASEGT. This CDR3 is built from 14 residues. Losses at the gene ends were 8 bases for V and 7 bases for J; bases not matched to a gene: 10.

The V and J genes are TRBV6-6 and TRBJ2-3; the D is unclear. V was cut by 5 bases and J by 1 base, with 13 bases left in between. The CDR3 has 15 residues. Per germline, CDR1 MNHNY and CDR2 SVGAGI (reference sequence). The chain's CDR3 is CASSPSGPRTDTQYF. The CDR3 DNA follows: TGTGCCAGCAGTCCCTCCGGGCCCCGCACAGATACGCAGTATTTT.